This entry features one TCR beta chain sequence. Its cognate antigen is unknown. V gave up 0 bases and J gave up 0 bases, with 12 bases separating them. CDR1 is MNHEY and CDR2 is SVGAGI in the germline V gene. The CDR3 has 16 amino acids. This sample stems from a study of Ad26.COV2.S vaccination and SARS-CoV-2 variants. Study observations and caveats: Comparability of non-spike TCR breadth was observed across vaccine and placebo recipients. Spike-specific CD8+ and CD4+ T cell responses reportedly showed substantial breadth after vaccination.

Some clones are missing from TCRdb's copy, which holds only in-frame ones; the method was immunoSEQ multiplex PCR. Of 200,000 to 300,000 clones in the sample, approximately 90% were seen once. The sample's treatment: around 19 received Ad26.COV2.S at low or high dose, single or two shots; about five received placebo; per-sample allocation not given. Repertoires come from day 63 after the first vaccine or placebo injection. Wuhan-strain spike was delivered by a replication-incompetent Ad26 vector. This receptor was identified in a person aged 18-65 years who received the Ad26.COV2.S COVID-19 vaccine or a placebo. The chain is built from TRBV6-5 and TRBJ2-7; a weak D match, TRBD2 (6 bases). Sequencing was performed on peripheral blood, taken in a trial of Ad26.COV2.S vaccine versus placebo. CDR3 coding DNA: TGTGCCAGCAGTTACTCGAGGGACTCCTACTCCTACGAGCAGTACTTC. Its translation is CASSYSRDSYSYEQYF.